This paragraph reports one T cell receptor beta chain. Researchers ran the PCR with 60 Vbeta and 13 Jbeta primers. Data came from immunoSEQ multiplex PCR; TCRdb stores just in-frame clones and leaves some out. The sample includes about 170,000 clones, roughly 70% of them seen just once. This specimen comes from a study of cytomegalovirus exposure and HLA in healthy donors. Overall study: T cells numbering around 200 million yielded roughly 120 million unique TCR beta sequences in an earlier analysis.

The V gene's germline CDR1 is SGHVS and CDR2 FQNEAQ. CDR3 size: 16 residues. Trimming took off 0 bases at V and 0 bases at J, with 11 bases between the two ends. The chain carries TRBV7-8 and TRBJ2-5, with D perhaps matching TRBD2 (6 bases). The sequenced sample consisted of PBMCs. The receptor was isolated from a woman under 30 in good health and CMV-seropositive. CDR3 sequence reads: CASSLARGAHQETQYF. The DNA of the CDR3 is TGTGCCAGCAGCTTAGCTCGCGGGGCCCACCAAGAGACCCAGTACTTC.